This TCR beta chain was obtained from a study of technical replicates of blood from a handful of donors. Trimming left V 0 bases short and J 1 base short, with 15 bases between. The CDR3 sequence is 17 residues long. Germline CDR1 is MGHRA and CDR2 is YSYEKL. The method was immunoSEQ multiplex PCR; TCRdb's version includes in-frame clones alone and lacks a portion of them. The table shows approximately 100,000 clones, with 96% occurring only once. This rearrangement joins TRBV4-1 to TRBJ1-2; TRBD1 might be the D (6 bases). The source material was T cells isolated from PBMCs. The receptor was derived from a human donor in good health. The DNA for the CDR3 is TGCGCCAGCAGCCAAGAGGAATCGACAGGTCTTAACTATGGCTACACCTTC. As protein: CASSQEESTGLNYGYTF.